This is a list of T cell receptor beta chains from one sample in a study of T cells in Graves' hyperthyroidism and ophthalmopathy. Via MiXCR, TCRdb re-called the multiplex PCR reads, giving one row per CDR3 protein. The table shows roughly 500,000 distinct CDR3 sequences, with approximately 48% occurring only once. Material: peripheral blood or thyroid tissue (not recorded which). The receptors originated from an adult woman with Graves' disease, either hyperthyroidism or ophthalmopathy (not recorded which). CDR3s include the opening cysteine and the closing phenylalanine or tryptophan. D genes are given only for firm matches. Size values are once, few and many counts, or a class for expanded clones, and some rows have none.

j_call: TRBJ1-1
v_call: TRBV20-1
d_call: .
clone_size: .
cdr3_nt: TGCAGTGCTAGGTCAAAACTAGCCCCCCGCCCCACTGAAGCTTTCTTT
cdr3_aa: CSARSKLAPRPTEAFF

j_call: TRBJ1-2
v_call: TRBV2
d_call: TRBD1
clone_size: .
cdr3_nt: TGTGCCAGCAGCCGGGACAGCTTTGCTCTCTATGGCTACACCTTC
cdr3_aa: CASSRDSFALYGYTF

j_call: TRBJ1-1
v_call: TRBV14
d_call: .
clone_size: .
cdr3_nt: TGTGCCAGCAGCCCCCGGAGGATGCCCTACACTGAAGCTTTCTTT
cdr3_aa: CASSPRRMPYTEAFF

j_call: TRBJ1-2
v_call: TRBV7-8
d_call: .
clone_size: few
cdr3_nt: TGTGCCAGCAGCGATACCACAGGGATGGGATCCTATGGCTACACCTTC
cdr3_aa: CASSDTTGMGSYGYTF

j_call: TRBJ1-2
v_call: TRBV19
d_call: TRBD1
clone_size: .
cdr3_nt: TGTGCCAGTAGTAGTCGACAGGGTTTTGGCTACACCTTC
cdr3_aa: CASSSRQGFGYTF

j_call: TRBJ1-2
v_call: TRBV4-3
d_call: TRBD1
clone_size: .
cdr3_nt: TGCGCCAGCAGCCAAGGGACAGGAATAAACTATGGCTACACCTTC
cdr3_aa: CASSQGTGINYGYTF

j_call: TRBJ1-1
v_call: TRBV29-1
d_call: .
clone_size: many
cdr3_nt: TGCAGCGTTGGATCGGGGGCTTTCTTT
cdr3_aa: CSVGSGAFF

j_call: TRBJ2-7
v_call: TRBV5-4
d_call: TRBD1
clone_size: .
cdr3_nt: TGTGCCAGCAGAGAGGACAGGGGGCTCTACGAGCAGTACTTC
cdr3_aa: CASREDRGLYEQYF

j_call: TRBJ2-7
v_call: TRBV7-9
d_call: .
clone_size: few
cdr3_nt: TGTGCCAGCAGCGTAACAGGGCGGGGAAGCTCCTACGAGCAGTACTTC
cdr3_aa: CASSVTGRGSSYEQYF

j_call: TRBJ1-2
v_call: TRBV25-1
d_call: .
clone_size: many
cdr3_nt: TGTGCCAGCAGTGACCCCAGGGTTGGGGGAGTCTATGGCTACACCTTC
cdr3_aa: CASSDPRVGGVYGYTF

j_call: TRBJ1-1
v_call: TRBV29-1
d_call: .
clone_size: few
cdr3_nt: TGCAGCGTTGTAAGGGAGAAAATGAACACTGAAGCTTTCTTT
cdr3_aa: CSVVREKMNTEAFF

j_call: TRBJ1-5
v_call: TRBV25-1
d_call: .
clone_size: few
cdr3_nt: TGTGCCAGCAGTGAAGCCCAGGGCAACAATCAGCCCCAGCATTTT
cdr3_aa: CASSEAQGNNQPQHF

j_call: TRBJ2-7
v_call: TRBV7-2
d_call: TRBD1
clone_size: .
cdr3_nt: TGTGCCAGCAGTGTGCCGGGACAGCCCTACGAGCAGTACTTC
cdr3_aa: CASSVPGQPYEQYF

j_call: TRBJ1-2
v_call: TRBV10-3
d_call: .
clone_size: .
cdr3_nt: TGTGCCATCAGTGAAAGTAGGACCAACTATGGCTACACCTTC
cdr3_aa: CAISESRTNYGYTF

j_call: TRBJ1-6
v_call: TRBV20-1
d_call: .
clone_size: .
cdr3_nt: TGCAGTGCTGCACGGGGATATTCACCCCTCCACTTT
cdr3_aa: CSAARGYSPLHF

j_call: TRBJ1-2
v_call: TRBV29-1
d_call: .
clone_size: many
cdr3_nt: TGCAGCGTCGTTAGCCCAGGGGATGATGGCTACACCTTC
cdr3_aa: CSVVSPGDDGYTF

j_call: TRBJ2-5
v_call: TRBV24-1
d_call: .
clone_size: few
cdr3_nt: TGTGCCACCAGTGGCCGGGACCCCCAAGAGACCCAGTACTTC
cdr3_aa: CATSGRDPQETQYF

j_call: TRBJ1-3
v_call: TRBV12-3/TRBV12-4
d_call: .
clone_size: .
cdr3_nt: TGTGCCAGCACCACAGGAGGGGATTGGAACACCATATATTTT
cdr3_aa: CASTTGGDWNTIYF

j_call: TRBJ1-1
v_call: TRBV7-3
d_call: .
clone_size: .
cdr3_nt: TGTGCCAGCAGCTCTCAGTTCGAAGCTTTCTTT
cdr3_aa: CASSSQFEAFF

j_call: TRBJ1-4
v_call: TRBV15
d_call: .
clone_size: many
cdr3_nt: TGTGCCACCAGCAAAGGTCTGTCGGATGAAAAACTGTTTTTT
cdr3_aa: CATSKGLSDEKLFF

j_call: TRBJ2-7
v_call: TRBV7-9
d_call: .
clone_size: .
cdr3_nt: TGTGCCAGCAGCCAAGACGTCAGCCCCTACGAGCAGTACTTC
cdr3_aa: CASSQDVSPYEQYF

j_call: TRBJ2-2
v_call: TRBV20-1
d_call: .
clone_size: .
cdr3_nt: TGCAGTGGCGTGACTAGTCGGAACACCGGGGAGCTGTTTTTT
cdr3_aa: CSGVTSRNTGELFF

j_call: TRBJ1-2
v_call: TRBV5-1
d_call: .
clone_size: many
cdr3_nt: TGCGCCAGCAGCTTGGGTCCAGGGGACTATGGCTACACCTTC
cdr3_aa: CASSLGPGDYGYTF

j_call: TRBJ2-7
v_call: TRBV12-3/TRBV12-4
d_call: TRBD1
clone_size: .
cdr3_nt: TGTGCCAGCAGTCCCAGGACAGGGATCCTATACGAGCAGTACTTC
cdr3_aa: CASSPRTGILYEQYF

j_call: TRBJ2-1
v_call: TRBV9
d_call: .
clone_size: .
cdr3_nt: TGTGCCAGCAGCGTAATAGCGGACAATGAGCAGTTCTTC
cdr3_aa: CASSVIADNEQFF

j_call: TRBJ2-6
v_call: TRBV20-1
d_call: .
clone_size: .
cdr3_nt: TGCAGTGCTAGAGGGAGACCAGGGGCTAACGTCCTGACTTTC
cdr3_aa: CSARGRPGANVLTF

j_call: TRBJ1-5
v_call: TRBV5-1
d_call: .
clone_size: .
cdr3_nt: TGTGCCAGCTACCCCGGCCCGGGGCAGGGGAGAGATCAGCCCCAGCATTTT
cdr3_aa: CASYPGPGQGRDQPQHF

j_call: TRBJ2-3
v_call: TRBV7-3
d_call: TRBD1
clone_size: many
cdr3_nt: TGTGCCAGCAGCTTAACTGGCAGGGGGGATACGCAGTATTTT
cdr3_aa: CASSLTGRGDTQYF

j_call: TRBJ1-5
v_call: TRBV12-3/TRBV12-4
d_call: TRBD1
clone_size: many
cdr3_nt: TGTGCCAGCAGTTTGGCGGCAGGGGGTCAGCCCCAGCATTTT
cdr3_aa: CASSLAAGGQPQHF

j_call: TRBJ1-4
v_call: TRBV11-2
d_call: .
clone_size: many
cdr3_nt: TGTGCCAGCAGCTTAACCGGGAGCAATGAAAAACTGTTTTTT
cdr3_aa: CASSLTGSNEKLFF

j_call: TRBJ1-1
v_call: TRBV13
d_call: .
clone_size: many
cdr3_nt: TGTGCCAGCAGCTTAGCCCGTTACACTGAAGCTTTCTTT
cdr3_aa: CASSLARYTEAFF

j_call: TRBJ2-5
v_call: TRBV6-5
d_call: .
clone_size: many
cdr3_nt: TGTGCCAGCAGTTACCGAGGGCAGGCCCGTGGGCCCCAGTACTTC
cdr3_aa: CASSYRGQARGPQYF

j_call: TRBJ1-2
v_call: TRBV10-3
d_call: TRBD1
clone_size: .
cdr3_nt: TGTGCCATCAACCCAGACAGGGGCGATGGCTACACCTTC
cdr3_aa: CAINPDRGDGYTF

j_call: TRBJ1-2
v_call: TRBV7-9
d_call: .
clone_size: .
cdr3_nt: TGTGCCAGCAGCTTGGGACACAATAGAAACTATGGCTACACCTTC
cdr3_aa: CASSLGHNRNYGYTF

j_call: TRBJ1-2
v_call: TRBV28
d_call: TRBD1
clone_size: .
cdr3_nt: TGTGCCAGCAGTTCTCCGGACAGGGCGGTAAAGGGCTACACCTTC
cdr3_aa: CASSSPDRAVKGYTF

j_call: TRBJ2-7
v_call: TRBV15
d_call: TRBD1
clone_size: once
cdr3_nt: TGTGCCAGCAGTCCCTTATCCCCGGGACAGGGGACGGGTGGGGAGTACTTC
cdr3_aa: CASSPLSPGQGTGGEYF

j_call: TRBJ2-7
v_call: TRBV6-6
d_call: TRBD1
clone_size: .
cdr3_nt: TGTGCCAGCTCACCCCCCATGGGACAGGGTAACGAGCAGTACTTC
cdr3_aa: CASSPPMGQGNEQYF

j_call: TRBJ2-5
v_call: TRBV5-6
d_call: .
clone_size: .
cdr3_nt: TGTGCCAGCAGCTTAGGCCCAGGGCGGGGACAAGAGACCCAGTACTTC
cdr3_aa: CASSLGPGRGQETQYF

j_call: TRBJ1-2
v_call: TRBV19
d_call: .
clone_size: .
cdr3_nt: TGTGCCAGTAGGGACGCAGGCTATGGCTACACCTTC
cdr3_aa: CASRDAGYGYTF

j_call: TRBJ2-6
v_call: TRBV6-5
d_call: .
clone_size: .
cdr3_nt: TGTGCCAGCAGTACCAGGAGGTCTGGCTCTGGGGCCAACGTCCTGACTTTC
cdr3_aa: CASSTRRSGSGANVLTF

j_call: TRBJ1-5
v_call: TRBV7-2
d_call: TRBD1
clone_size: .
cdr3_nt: TGTGCCAGCAGCTCAGGGGGCAGGGGTCAGCCCCAGCATTTT
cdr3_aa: CASSSGGRGQPQHF

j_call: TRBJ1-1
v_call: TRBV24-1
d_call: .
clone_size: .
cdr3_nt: TGTGCCACCAGTGATAGGGCAGGAGACTCCATGAACACTGAAGCTTTCTTT
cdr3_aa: CATSDRAGDSMNTEAFF

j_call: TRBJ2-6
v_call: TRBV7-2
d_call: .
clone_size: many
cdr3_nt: TGTGCCAGCAGCTTAGTCAGGGGCTCTGGGGCCAACGTCCTGACTTTC
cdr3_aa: CASSLVRGSGANVLTF

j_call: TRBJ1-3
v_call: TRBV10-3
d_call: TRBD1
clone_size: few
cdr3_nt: TGTGCCATCAGGACAGGGTTGGAATCCGGAAACACCATATATTTT
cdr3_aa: CAIRTGLESGNTIYF

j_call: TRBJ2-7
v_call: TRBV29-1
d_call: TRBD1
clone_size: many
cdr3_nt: TGCAGCGCCGGGACAGGGTTTTACGAGCAGTACTTC
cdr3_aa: CSAGTGFYEQYF

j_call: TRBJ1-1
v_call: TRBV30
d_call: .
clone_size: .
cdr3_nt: TGTGCCTGGAGTGTACTAAGGGCAGGGGTCACTGAAGCTTTCTTT
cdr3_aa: CAWSVLRAGVTEAFF

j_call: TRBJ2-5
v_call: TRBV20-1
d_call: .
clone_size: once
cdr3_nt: TGCAGTGCTCGTCCGGGCGTGGGGGAGACCCAGTACTTC
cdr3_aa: CSARPGVGETQYF

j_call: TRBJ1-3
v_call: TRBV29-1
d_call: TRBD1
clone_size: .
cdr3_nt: TGCAGCGTTGACGGACAGGGGGCGAACACCATATATTTT
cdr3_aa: CSVDGQGANTIYF